Described below is a single TCR beta chain sequence and its context. Antigen specificity is unknown. The data derive from a study of shared clonotypes between healthy human individuals. The germline CDR1 and CDR2 sequences are SNHLY and FYNNEI. V was pared by 6 bases and J by 7 bases, with 5 bases of the junction left unmatched. The CDR3 runs 14 residues. Each of the donors was a healthy adult who was HIV-negative and had not had a recent acute infection or vaccination. Measured with immunoSEQ multiplex PCR; TCRdb has only the in-frame clones, and not every one. This repertoire shows approximately 980,000 clones, approximately 80% found once; its top ten account for 1.5%. Findings and caveats of the study: When naive CD4 clonotypes were compared across a handful of donors, about 4.8% were shared. The study found lower generation probabilities in non-shared clonotypes than in those shared by all four donors.

The TCR originated in a man aged 18 to 29 in good health. The genes are TRBV2 and TRBJ1-4; 10 positions match TRBD1. The source material was memory CD4+ T cells sorted from blood. Subset in this sample: CD45RA-negative fraction. The CDR3 sequence: CASRAGTGVEKLFF. In DNA form, the CDR3 reads TGTGCCAGCAGAGCCGGGACAGGGGTTGAAAAACTGTTTTTT.